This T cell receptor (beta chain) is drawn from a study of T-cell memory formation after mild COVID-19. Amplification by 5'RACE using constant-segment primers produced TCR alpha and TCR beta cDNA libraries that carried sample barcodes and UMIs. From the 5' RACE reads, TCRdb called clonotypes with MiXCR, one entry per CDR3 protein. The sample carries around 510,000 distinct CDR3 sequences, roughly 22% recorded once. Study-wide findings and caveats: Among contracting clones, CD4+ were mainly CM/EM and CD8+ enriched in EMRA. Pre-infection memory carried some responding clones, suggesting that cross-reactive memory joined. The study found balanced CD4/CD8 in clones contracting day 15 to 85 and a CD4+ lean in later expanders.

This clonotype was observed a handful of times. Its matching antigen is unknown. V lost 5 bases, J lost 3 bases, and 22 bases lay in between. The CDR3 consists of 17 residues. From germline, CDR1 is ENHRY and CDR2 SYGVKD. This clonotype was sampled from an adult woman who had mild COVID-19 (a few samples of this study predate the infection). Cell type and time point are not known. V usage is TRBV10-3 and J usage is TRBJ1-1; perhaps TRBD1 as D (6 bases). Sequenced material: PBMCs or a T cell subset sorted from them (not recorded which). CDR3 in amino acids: CAISFPDSRTAYTEAFF. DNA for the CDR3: TGTGCCATCAGTTTCCCGGACAGCCGGACAGCATACACTGAAGCTTTCTTT.